Given below is one T cell receptor (beta chain) in context. The PCR employed 60 Vbeta primers together with 13 Jbeta primers. The method was immunoSEQ multiplex PCR; TCRdb's version includes in-frame clones alone and lacks a portion of them. The repertoire holds about 160,000 clones, approximately 85% seen once, with about 6.7% in the top ten. This entry belongs to a study of cytomegalovirus exposure and HLA in healthy donors. At the level of the study: As an earlier analysis found, some 170 million T cells yielded approximately 110 million unique TCR beta sequences.

Trimming cost V 3 bases and J 11 bases, with 13 bases left between them. Germline CDR1 and CDR2: MDHEN and SYDVKM. The CDR3 is made up of 12 amino acids. The TCR sequence derives from a man in his fifties or sixties in good health and CMV-seropositive. V gene TRBV28 combines with J gene TRBJ1-1; maybe TRBD1 (5 bases). Sequencing was done on a sample of PBMCs. CDR3 amino acids: CASSFYPGDAFF. DNA of the CDR3: TGTGCCAGCAGTTTTTATCCGGGGGATGCTTTCTTT.